This entry concerns a single T cell receptor beta chain. These data belong to a study of lymphopenia after photon versus proton radiotherapy. The repertoire was sequenced with immunoSEQ multiplex PCR; TCRdb's copy has only in-frame clones and lacks some. The sample records approximately 21,000 clones, 85% being singletons. There are 13 residues in the CDR3. Germline V gene data show CDR1 as MNHNY and CDR2 as SVGAGI (reference sequence). The germline V and J ends were trimmed by 5 bases and 8 bases, with 16 bases remaining between them. The sample in question was peripheral blood, obtained from a patient treated with photon-based radiotherapy. The clonotype originates from a man aged 55 to 70 with pancreatic cancer. J is TRBJ2-7 and V is TRBV6-6; D is ambiguous. CDR3 in amino acids: CASSRSLDFQQYF. CDR3 nucleotide sequence: TGTGCCAGCAGTAGAAGCCTGGATTTTCAGCAGTACTTC.